Following are 7 T cell receptor beta chains from one sample sequenced in a study of OX40 agonist ivuxolimab in advanced cancers. TCRdb keeps only in-frame clones here, not all; method: immunoSEQ multiplex PCR. Altogether about 68,000 clones are present, about 84% being singletons, with the ten largest covering 0.6% to 0.8%. This specimen was CD4+ or CD8+ T cells sorted from blood, taken in a trial of the OX40 agonist ivuxolimab. These receptors came from an adult with an advanced solid tumor such as melanoma, head and neck, liver or kidney cancer.

The chain combines TRBV10-3 with TRBJ2-1; TRBD1 aligns across 7 bases. The CDR3 contains 14 residues. With V trimmed by 3 bases and J by 7 bases, 6 bases remained unmatched. CDR1 is ENHRY, CDR2 SYGVKD, per germline. The CDR3, as DNA: TGTGCCATCAGTGAAGGGGGCTCGGTTAATGAGCAGTTCTTC. This encodes CAISEGGSVNEQFF.

The chain couples TRBV5-6 to TRBJ1-6; D remains unclear. Trimming left V 2 bases short and J 0 bases short, with 9 bases between. This CDR3 is 16 amino acids long. Germline-derived CDR1 and CDR2 are SGHDT and YYEEEE. The CDR3 here is CASSFQPSSYNSPLHF. The CDR3 region has the DNA TGTGCCAGCAGCTTCCAACCGAGCTCCTATAATTCACCCCTCCACTTT.

The rearrangement joins TRBV18 to TRBJ2-3; D is unresolved. The V end was cut by 3 bases, the J end by 1 base, with 8 bases between. Germline V CDR1 and CDR2: KGHSH, LQKENI. This CDR3 spans 14 amino acids. CDR3 loop: CASSPNRRTDTQYF. In nucleotides, the CDR3 is TGTGCCAGCTCACCGAACAGACGCACAGATACGCAGTATTTT.

This chain connects TRBV28 to TRBJ2-7; 8 nucleotides agree with TRBD2. This CDR3 is built from 16 residues. V trimming: 4 bases; J trimming: 6 bases; junction bases outside the gene matches: 14. Germline loops: CDR1 MDHEN, CDR2 SYDVKM. In DNA, the CDR3 is TGTGCCAGCAGTTCCACCACTCGCGGGGGGCTTTTCGAGCAGTACTTC. Protein product: CASSSTTRGGLFEQYF.

The gene calls are TRBV7-2 and TRBJ2-2; 13 nucleotides line up with TRBD2. V shed 8 bases and J 5 bases; nucleotides not matched to a gene: 5. The germline V gene has CDR1 SGHTA and CDR2 FQGNSA. CDR3 length equals 15 residues. CDR3 amino acids: CASGQGLAGTGELFF. The CDR3 coding sequence is TGTGCCAGCGGCCAGGGACTAGCGGGGACCGGGGAGCTGTTTTTT.

This clone was seen a single time. V gene TRBV13 combines with J gene TRBJ2-1; D is unresolved. Germline CDR1 and CDR2: PRHDT and FYEKMQ (reference sequence). CDR3 length: 12 amino acids. V was cut by 0 bases and J by 10 bases, with 7 bases left in between. The CDR3 loop reads CASSLGLSEQFF. The CDR3 bases are TGTGCCAGCAGCTTAGGGCTATCGGAGCAGTTCTTC.

The chain is built from TRBV5-1 and TRBJ2-1, with D perhaps matching TRBD2 (6 bases). This CDR3 has 13 residues. V was clipped by 4 bases and J by 12 bases, with 17 bases between them. The germline gives CDR1 SGHRS, CDR2 YFSETQ. DNA of the CDR3: TGCGCCAGCAGCCCTCTAGGGGAGGCACGGCAGTTCTTC. This encodes CASSPLGEARQFF.